This TCR beta chain is from a study of PD-1 blockade in classical Hodgkin lymphoma. Relapse was seen in all patients after autologous stem cell transplantation, and brentuximab vedotin exposure was variable. Study observations and caveats: Those starting nivolumab under 1 year post-ASCT were excluded. Whereas CD4+ TCR diversity had risen significantly by C4D1, CD8+ TCR diversity had not.

On this clone itself: Its specificity is unknown.

Only in-frame clones appear in the TCRdb table, and some are missing; sequencing was by immunoSEQ multiplex PCR. The sample includes some 150,000 clones, less than 80% of them seen just once. V lost 2 bases and J lost 4, with 5 bases in between. Germline V gene lookup returns CDR1 MNHEY and CDR2 SVGAGI. The length of the CDR3 is 12 residues. This chain uses TRBV6-5 with TRBJ2-5; D remains ambiguous. This TCR was recovered from a human donor with classical Hodgkin lymphoma. The source was peripheral blood mononuclear cells (PBMCs), collected before the second cycle of nivolumab. The CDR3 region has the DNA TGTGCCAGCAGTTACCGACGAGAGACCCAGTACTTC. Protein product: CASSYRRETQYF.